The 26 T cell receptor beta chains below all came from one sample that was sequenced in a study of breast tumors, draining lymph nodes, adjacent tissues. Axillary draining lymph nodes of breast cancer patients supplied the node samples. TCRdb reprocessed the multiplex PCR reads with MiXCR, giving one entry per CDR3 protein. Of roughly 80,000 distinct CDR3 sequences detected, approximately 20% appear once; the ten largest clones hold 2% to 3%. Specimen: axillary lymph node tissue. The receptor source for this set is a female donor with breast cancer. Some clones in this sample may be carry-over from other donors' samples.

This clonotype was counted between two and nine times. The CDR3 spells CASSFAARDYGYTF. The CDR3 DNA reads as TGTGCCAGCAGCTTCGCTGCCAGGGACTATGGCTACACCTTC. This sequence joins TRBV11-3 and TRBJ1-2; a weak D match, TRBD1 (5 bases). This CDR3 comprises 14 residues. Germline CDR1 and CDR2: SGHNT and YENEEA. V shed 3 bases and J shed 3 bases, with 11 bases lying between them. The full variable domain, its missing parts supplied by reference TRBV11-3 and TRBJ1-2, is EAGVVQSPRYKIIEKKQPVAFWCNPISGHNTLYWYLQNLGQGPELLIRYENEEAVDDSQLPKDRFSAERLKGVDSTLKIQPAELGDSAVYLCASSFAARDYGYTFGSGTRLTVV.

This clonotype was counted ten times or more. The CDR3 DNA follows: TGTGCCAGTAGTACGGCTAGCGGGAGGGTTGAGCAGTTCTTC. Residues: CASSTASGRVEQFF. This rearrangement joins TRBV19 to TRBJ2-1, with 12 bases lining up with TRBD2. Unmatched junction bases numbered 4, after V lost 4 bases and J lost 9 bases. CDR1 LNHDA and CDR2 SQIVND come from the germline V gene (reference sequence). The CDR3 loop spans 14 amino acids.

This clonotype appeared many times. The CDR3 region has the DNA TGTGCCAGCAGCTTGCTGGGTTCAACTAATGAAAAACTGTTTTTT. Translated: CASSLLGSTNEKLFF. The chain links TRBV7-2 to TRBJ1-4; D gene ambiguous. Per the germline V gene, CDR1 is SGHTA and CDR2 is FQGNSA. V lost 3 bases to trimming and J lost 0 bases, with 8 bases between them. The CDR3 length is 15 residues.

This clonotype was counted at least ten times. The rearrangement links TRBV7-2 to TRBJ2-7, with 10 bases lining up with TRBD1. With 9 bases clipped from V and 2 bases from J, the junction kept 7 bases outside the gene matches. Germline assignment: CDR1 SGHTA and CDR2 FQGNSA. The CDR3 loop spans 14 amino acids. The CDR3 DNA reads TGTGCCAGTGCCGGGACAGGGGAAACCTACGAGCAGTACTTC. This translates into CASAGTGETYEQYF.

This clonotype was seen many times. The rearrangement uses TRBV12-3 or TRBV12-4 and TRBJ2-7, with D unclear. The germline V and J ends were trimmed by 3 bases and 3 bases, with 9 bases remaining between them. The length of the CDR3 is 13 residues. CDR3 protein: CASSFGPNYEQYF. DNA of the CDR3: TGTGCCAGCAGTTTTGGGCCGAACTACGAGCAGTACTTC.

In its sample, this clonotype was seen once. Because it lacks the conserved phenylalanine or tryptophan at the end, this CDR3 is likely a read error. CDR3 protein: CAGRFLGQGETQYL. The DNA for the CDR3 is TGCGCCGGCCGCTTTTTGGGACAGGGAGAGACCCAGTACCTC. The chain recombines TRBV5-1 with TRBJ2-5; the match to TRBD1 covers 9 bases. This CDR3 comprises 14 residues. Germline V gene sequence: CDR1 SGHRS, CDR2 YFSETQ. V lost 10 bases and J lost 4; bases outside the gene matches: 11.

This clonotype has a count of ten or more. The chain joins TRBV27 to TRBJ2-7; D remains ambiguous. This CDR3 is 12 amino acids long. CDR1 and CDR2 (germline): MNHEY, SMNVEV (reference sequence). V dropped 5 bases and J dropped 2 bases, with 7 bases sitting between them. CDR3 sequence reads: CASSGVAYEQYF. CDR3 nucleotide sequence: TGTGCCAGCAGTGGCGTAGCCTACGAGCAGTACTTC.

This clonotype was found a few times. The chain joins TRBV28 to TRBJ2-7; 11 bases agree with TRBD2. The germline V gene has CDR1 MDHEN and CDR2 SYDVKM. V was pared by 4 bases and J by 3 bases, with 5 bases of the junction left unmatched. CDR3 length equals 15 residues. CDR3 protein: CASSSPGTSGYEQYF. Written as DNA, the CDR3 is TGTGCCAGCAGTTCACCCGGGACTAGCGGCTACGAGCAGTACTTC.

This clonotype was recorded at least ten times. The chain carries TRBV2 and TRBJ2-1; 7 positions match TRBD2. J lost 6 bases, V lost 4 bases, and 6 bases had no gene match. The CDR3 consists of 14 residues. CDR1 is SNHLY and CDR2 is FYNNEI in the germline V gene. CDR3: CASSGGGGLNEQFF. CDR3 nucleotides: TGTGCCAGCAGTGGGGGGGGAGGGCTCAATGAGCAGTTCTTC. The entire variable domain, with the rest obtained from reference TRBV2 and TRBJ2-1, is as follows: EPEVTQTPSHQVTQMGQEVILRCVPISNHLYFYWYRQILGQKVEFLVSFYNNEISEKSEIFDDQFSVERPDGSNFTLKIRSTKLEDSAMYFCASSGGGGLNEQFFGPGTRLTVL.

The rearrangement uses TRBV20-1 and TRBJ2-4, with D tentatively TRBD2 (5 bases). The V end lost 0 bases, the J end lost 8 bases, and 14 bases lay between the germline ends. Germline assignment: CDR1 DFQATT and CDR2 SNEGSKA (reference sequence). CDR3 length: 14 residues. The CDR3 sequence: CSARDPGVRDIQYF. The CDR3 bases are TGCAGTGCTAGAGATCCCGGGGTGAGAGACATTCAGTACTTC.

In this sample, this clonotype turned up many times. This chain links TRBV7-3 with TRBJ2-6; TRBD2 matches 12 bases. V shed 5 bases and J 2 bases; nucleotides not matched to a gene: 7. Germline-derived CDR1 and CDR2 are SGHTA and FQGTGA. This CDR3 spans 18 amino acids. CDR3 region: CASSRGLAGGPGANVLTF. The CDR3, as DNA: TGTGCCAGCAGCAGGGGGCTAGCGGGAGGGCCTGGGGCCAACGTCCTGACTTTC.

This clonotype was recorded at least ten times. The gene calls are TRBV5-1 and TRBJ2-7, with D uncertain. Germline-derived CDR1 and CDR2 are SGHRS and YFSETQ. V was cut by 0 bases and J by 6 bases, with 7 bases left in between. This CDR3 is 12 amino acids long. CDR3 in DNA: TGCGCCAGCAGCTTGGGCAGCAGCGAGCAGTACTTC. Translating it yields CASSLGSSEQYF.

There are many counts of this clonotype. V usage is TRBV6-5 and J usage is TRBJ2-7, with a tentative D call TRBD1 (6 bases). Trimming shortened V by 2 bases and J by 7 bases, and 12 bases separated the two germline ends. The CDR3 sequence is 13 residues long. From germline, CDR1 is MNHEY and CDR2 SVGAGI. This chain's CDR3 is CASSYLSQGEQYF. DNA for the CDR3: TGTGCCAGCAGTTACCTATCCCAGGGGGAGCAGTACTTC.

This clonotype has ten or more counts. CDR3 nucleotides: TGCGCCAGCAGCTTGAGCGGCAATGGCTACACCTTC. Protein product: CASSLSGNGYTF. The chain joins TRBV5-1 to TRBJ1-2, with unresolved D. Germline CDR1 and CDR2: SGHRS and YFSETQ. The CDR3 covers 12 residues. Trimming pared 1 base from V and 6 bases from J, leaving 7 bases between. Together with reference TRBV5-1 and TRBJ1-2, the CDR3 gives the full variable domain: KAGVTQTPRYLIKTRGQQVTLSCSPISGHRSVSWYQQTPGQGLQFLFEYFSETQRNKGNFPGRFSGRQFSNSRSEMNVSTLELGDSALYLCASSLSGNGYTFGSGTRLTVV.

This clonotype appeared many times. This sequence joins TRBV24-1 and TRBJ2-7; 7 nucleotides match TRBD2. Germline loops: CDR1 KGHDR, CDR2 SFDVKD. Trimming removed 5 bases from V and 3 bases from J; junction bases left unmatched: 3. The CDR3 length is 13 residues. The CDR3 reads CATSAGTIYEQYF. As DNA, the CDR3 is TGTGCCACCAGTGCCGGGACTATCTACGAGCAGTACTTC.

This clonotype has more than one count but fewer than ten. This CDR3 is missing its conserved last phenylalanine or tryptophan, likely due to a read error. V and J are TRBV6-5 and TRBJ1-6; D remains ambiguous. V was clipped by 6 bases and J by 5 bases, with 8 bases between them. The CDR3 runs 13 residues. Per the germline V gene, CDR1 is MNHEY and CDR2 is SVGAGI. The CDR3 region has the DNA TGTGCCAGCAGGACGGGGAATAATTCACCCCTCCACCTT. Amino acid sequence: CASRTGNNSPLHL.

This clonotype appeared many times. The chain combines TRBV5-5 with TRBJ1-2; TRBD1 is a possible D gene (5 bases). Germline V gene lookup returns CDR1 SGHKS and CDR2 YYEKEE (reference sequence). Trimming cost V 3 bases and J 5 bases, with 17 bases left between them. This CDR3 comprises 15 residues. The CDR3 nucleotides are TGTGCCAGCAGCTCCGGAGGACGGGGGAATTATGGCTACACCTTC. Translating gives CASSSGGRGNYGYTF.

Comment on this clonotype: At one end the junction does not follow the germline gene, possibly because of a read error. This chain links TRBV20-1 with TRBJ2-1, with a possible D match to TRBD1 (5 bases). The germline CDR1 and CDR2 sequences are DFQATT and SNEGSKA (reference sequence). The CDR3 has 15 amino acids. The CDR3 reads CSARDGAGTYNEQFF. The CDR3 DNA sequence: TGCAGCGCTAGAGATGGGGCAGGAACCTACAATGAGCAGTTCTTC.

In its sample, this clonotype was seen many times. The chain links TRBV5-1 to TRBJ2-1, with TRBD2 matching over 14 bases. Germline CDR1 SGHRS, CDR2 YFSETQ. Trimming removed 3 bases from V and 10 bases from J; junction bases left unmatched: 9. The CDR3 has 16 amino acids. For the CDR3, the DNA is TGCGCCAGCAGCTCCTCCGGGACTAGCGGGAGAGGGGAGCAGTTCTTC. It encodes CASSSSGTSGRGEQFF.

This clonotype appeared many times. The chain combines TRBV27 with TRBJ1-2; D possibly corresponds to TRBD1 (6 bases). CDR3 length: 13 residues. V lost 10 bases to trimming and J lost 7 bases, with 19 bases between them. Germline lookup yields CDR1 MNHEY and CDR2 SMNVEV (reference sequence). The CDR3 region has the DNA TGTGCCACCGGATCGGGGGGCGCGCGTGGCTACACCTTC. Its protein product is CATGSGGARGYTF.

This clonotype was counted at least ten times. The CDR3 region has the DNA TGCGCCAGCAGCCCTTCCGGGACTAGCGGGTACGAGCAGTACTTC. Its protein product is CASSPSGTSGYEQYF. The V and J genes are TRBV4-1 and TRBJ2-7; TRBD2 matches 12 bases. V shed 4 bases and J 4 bases; nucleotides not matched to a gene: 5. CDR3 length equals 15 residues. Germline-derived CDR1 and CDR2 are MGHRA and YSYEKL.

This clonotype was observed a few times. This chain uses TRBV6-2 or TRBV6-3 with TRBJ2-1; TRBD2 aligns across 12 bases. The germline gives CDR1 MNHEY, CDR2 SVGEGT. This CDR3 region has 18 residues. Trimming at V came to 5 bases and at J to 4 bases, leaving 12 bases not matched to a gene. The CDR3 sequence: CASSPSLPLAGGYNEQFF. The CDR3 nucleotides read TGTGCCAGCAGTCCGTCACTCCCCCTAGCGGGAGGGTACAATGAGCAGTTCTTC.

This clonotype came up many times. The CDR3, as DNA: TGTGCCAGCAGCTTTGGGGGGCTCAACGAGCAGTACTTC. Amino acid sequence: CASSFGGLNEQYF. J is TRBJ2-7 and V is TRBV7-6, with D possibly called TRBD1 or TRBD2 (6 bases each). This CDR3 is built from 13 residues. Germline lookup yields CDR1 SGHVS and CDR2 FNYEAQ. V gave up 3 bases and J gave up 5 bases, with 11 bases separating them.

The rearrangement uses TRBV19 and TRBJ1-1; the D is unclear. The length of the CDR3 is 13 residues. Trimming stripped 0 bases from V and 7 bases from J, with 9 bases between. Germline assignment: CDR1 LNHDA and CDR2 SQIVND (reference sequence). CDR3: CASSIDSSNEAFF. The CDR3 DNA reads TGTGCCAGTAGTATAGATTCGTCTAATGAAGCTTTCTTT. The variable domain in full, completed from reference TRBV19 and TRBJ1-1, reads DGGITQSPKYLFRKEGQNVTLSCEQNLNHDAMYWYRQDPGQGLRLIYYSQIVNDFQKGDIAEGYSVSREKKESFPLTVTSAQKNPTAFYLCASSIDSSNEAFFGQGTRLTVV.

There are many counts of this clonotype. V usage is TRBV9 and J usage is TRBJ2-1; D call uncertain. The CDR3 runs 13 residues. CDR1 SGDLS and CDR2 YYNGEE come from the germline V gene. V lost 4 bases to trimming and J lost 6 bases, with 11 bases between them. CDR3 nucleotides: TGTGCCAGCAGCCGGATCCTAGGCAATGAGCAGTTCTTC. Protein: CASSRILGNEQFF.

This clonotype appeared many times. The genes are TRBV6-5 and TRBJ2-1, with a possible D match to TRBD1 (6 bases). CDR3 size: 14 residues. Germline CDR1 reads MNHEY; CDR2 reads SVGAGI. V dropped 8 bases and J dropped 6 bases, with 17 bases sitting between them. The CDR3 spells CASARIRDINEQFF. CDR3 nucleotides: TGTGCCAGCGCCCGGATCCGGGACATCAATGAGCAGTTCTTC.